This T cell receptor beta chain originates from a study of vaccination and CD4 T cells after COVID-19. The V segment lost 8 bases and the J segment 4 bases; nucleotides outside the gene matches: 6. Germline V CDR1 and CDR2: MNHNS, SASEGT. The CDR3 length is 13 residues. Treatment in this sample: approximately 9-day PBMC culture with coronavirus spike peptide pools or control peptides (ViraFEST assay). Sequencing of cultured CD4+ T cell DNA used the Oncomine TCR Beta short-read assay. Genomic DNA from cultured CD4+ T cells was extracted. One entry per CDR3 protein results from TCRdb running MiXCR on the PCR reads. The sample records 13,000 to 15,000 distinct CDR3 sequences, 27% being singletons. About this clonotype itself: Its antigen is not identified.

The TCR was taken from a human donor who had recovered from COVID-19. The sample consisted of CD4+ T cells from blood, cultured in vitro. The chain links TRBV6-1 to TRBJ2-3; 7 bases align to TRBD2. The DNA for the CDR3 is TGTGCCAGCTATACAGCGGGGTCAGATACGCAGTATTTT. It is translated as CASYTAGSDTQYF.